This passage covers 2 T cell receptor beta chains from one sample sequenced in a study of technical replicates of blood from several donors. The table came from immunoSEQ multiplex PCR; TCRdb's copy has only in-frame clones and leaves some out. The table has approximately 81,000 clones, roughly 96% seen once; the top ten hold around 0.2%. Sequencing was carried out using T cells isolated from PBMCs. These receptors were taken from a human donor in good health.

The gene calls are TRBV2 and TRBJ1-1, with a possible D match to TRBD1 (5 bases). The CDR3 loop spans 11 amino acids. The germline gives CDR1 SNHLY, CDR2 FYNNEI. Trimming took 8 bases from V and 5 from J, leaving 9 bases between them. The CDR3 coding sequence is TGTGCCAGCCGGGACTGGACTGAAGCTTTCTTT. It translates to CASRDWTEAFF.

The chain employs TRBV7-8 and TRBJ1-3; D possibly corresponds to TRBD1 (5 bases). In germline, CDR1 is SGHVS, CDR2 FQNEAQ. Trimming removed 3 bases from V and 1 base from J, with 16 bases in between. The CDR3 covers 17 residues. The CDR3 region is CASSLRIGRQSGNTIYF. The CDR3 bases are TGTGCCAGCAGCTTGAGGATCGGACGACAGTCTGGAAACACCATATATTTT. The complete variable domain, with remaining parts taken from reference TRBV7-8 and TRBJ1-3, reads GAGVSQSPRYKVAKRGQDVALRCDPISGHVSLFWYQQALGQGPEFLTYFQNEAQLDKSGLPSDRFFAERPEGSVSTLKIQRTQQEDSAVYLCASSLRIGRQSGNTIYFGEGSWLTVV.